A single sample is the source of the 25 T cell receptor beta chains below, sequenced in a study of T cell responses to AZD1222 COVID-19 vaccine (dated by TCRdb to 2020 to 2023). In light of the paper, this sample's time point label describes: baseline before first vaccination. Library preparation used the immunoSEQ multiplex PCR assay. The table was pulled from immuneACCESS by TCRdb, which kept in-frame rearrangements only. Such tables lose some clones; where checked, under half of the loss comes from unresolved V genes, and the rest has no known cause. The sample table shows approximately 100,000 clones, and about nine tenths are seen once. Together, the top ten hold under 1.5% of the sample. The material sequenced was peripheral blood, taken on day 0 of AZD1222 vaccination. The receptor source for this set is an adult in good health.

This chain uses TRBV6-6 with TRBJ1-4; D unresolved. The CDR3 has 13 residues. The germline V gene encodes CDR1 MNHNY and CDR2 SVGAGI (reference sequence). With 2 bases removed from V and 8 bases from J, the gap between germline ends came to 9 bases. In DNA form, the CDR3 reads TGTGCCAGCAGTTACGCCCAAGGGGAAAAACTGTTTTTT. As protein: CASSYAQGEKLFF.

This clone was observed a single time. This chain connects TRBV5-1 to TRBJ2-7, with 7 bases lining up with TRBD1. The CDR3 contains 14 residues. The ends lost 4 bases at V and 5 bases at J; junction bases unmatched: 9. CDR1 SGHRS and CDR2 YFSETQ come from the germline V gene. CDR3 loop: CASSVDRNGHEQYF. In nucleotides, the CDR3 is TGCGCCAGCAGCGTGGACAGGAACGGCCACGAGCAGTACTTC.

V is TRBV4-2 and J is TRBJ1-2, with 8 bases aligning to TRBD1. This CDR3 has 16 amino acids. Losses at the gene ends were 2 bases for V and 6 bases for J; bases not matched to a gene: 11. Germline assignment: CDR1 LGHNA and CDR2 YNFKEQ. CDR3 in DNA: TGTGCCAGCAGCCAACCCTTATCCAGGGGGCGCGATGGCTACACCTTC. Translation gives CASSQPLSRGRDGYTF.

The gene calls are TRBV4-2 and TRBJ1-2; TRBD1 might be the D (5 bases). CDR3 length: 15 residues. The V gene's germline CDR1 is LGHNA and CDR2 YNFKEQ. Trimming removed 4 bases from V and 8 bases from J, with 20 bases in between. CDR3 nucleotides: TGTGCCAGCAGCCCTTTGCCAACCGAAGGGGAAGGCTACACCTTC. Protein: CASSPLPTEGEGYTF.

CDR3 sequence (DNA): TGTGCCAGCAGTGAACTAGCGGGGTCCTACAATGAGCAGTTCTTC. Protein sequence: CASSELAGSYNEQFF. The chain recombines TRBV6-1 with TRBJ2-1; 9 nucleotides line up with TRBD2. CDR3 length equals 15 residues. V lost 2 bases and J lost 1; bases outside the gene matches: 0. Germline CDR1 reads MNHNS; CDR2 reads SASEGT.

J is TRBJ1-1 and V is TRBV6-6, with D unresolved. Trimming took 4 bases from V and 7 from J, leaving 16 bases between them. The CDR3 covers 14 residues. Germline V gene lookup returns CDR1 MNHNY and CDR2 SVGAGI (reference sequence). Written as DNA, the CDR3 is TGTGCCAGCAGTTTCTTGGGCGACATTGGTGAAGCTTTCTTT. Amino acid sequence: CASSFLGDIGEAFF.

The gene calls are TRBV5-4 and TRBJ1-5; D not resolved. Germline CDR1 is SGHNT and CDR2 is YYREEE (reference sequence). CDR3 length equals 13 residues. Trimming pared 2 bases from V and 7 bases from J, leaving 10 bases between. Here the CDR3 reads CASSLEGEQPQHF. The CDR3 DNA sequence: TGTGCCAGCAGCTTAGAAGGAGAACAGCCCCAGCATTTT.

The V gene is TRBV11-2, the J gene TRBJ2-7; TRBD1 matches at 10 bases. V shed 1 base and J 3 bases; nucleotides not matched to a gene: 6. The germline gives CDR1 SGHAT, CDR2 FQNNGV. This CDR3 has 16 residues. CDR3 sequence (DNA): TGTGCCAGCAGCTTAGGACAGGGGGCGATTATCTACGAGCAGTACTTC. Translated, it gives CASSLGQGAIIYEQYF.

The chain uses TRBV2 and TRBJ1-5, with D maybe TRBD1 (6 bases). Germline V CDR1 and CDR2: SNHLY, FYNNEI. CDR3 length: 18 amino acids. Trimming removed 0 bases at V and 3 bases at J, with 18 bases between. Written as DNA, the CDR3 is TGTGCCAGCAGTGAAGCCCTCGGTGGACAGTGGATCAATCAGCCCCAGCATTTT. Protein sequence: CASSEALGGQWINQPQHF.

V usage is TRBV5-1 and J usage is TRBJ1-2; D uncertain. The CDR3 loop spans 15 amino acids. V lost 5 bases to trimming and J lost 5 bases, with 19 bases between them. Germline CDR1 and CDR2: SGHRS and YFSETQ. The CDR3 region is CASRDGGFSTYGYTF. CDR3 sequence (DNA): TGCGCCAGCAGAGACGGCGGGTTTTCTACTTATGGCTACACCTTC.

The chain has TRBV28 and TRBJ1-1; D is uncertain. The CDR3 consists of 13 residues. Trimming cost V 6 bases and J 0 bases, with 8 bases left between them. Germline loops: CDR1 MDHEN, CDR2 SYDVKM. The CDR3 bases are TGTGCCAGCAGCCCGGGGTTGAACACTGAAGCTTTCTTT. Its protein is CASSPGLNTEAFF. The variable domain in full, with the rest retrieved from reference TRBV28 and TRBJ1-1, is DVKVTQSSRYLVKRTGEKVFLECVQDMDHENMFWYRQDPGLGLRLIYFSYDVKMKEKGDIPEGYSVSREKKERFSLILESASTNQTSMYLCASSPGLNTEAFFGQGTRLTVV.

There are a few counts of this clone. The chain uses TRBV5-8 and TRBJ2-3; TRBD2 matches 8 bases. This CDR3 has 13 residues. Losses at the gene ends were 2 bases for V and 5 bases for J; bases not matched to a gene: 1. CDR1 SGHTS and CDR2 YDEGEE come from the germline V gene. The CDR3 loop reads CASSFRGGDTQYF. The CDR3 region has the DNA TGTGCCAGCAGCTTCCGGGGGGGAGATACGCAGTATTTT. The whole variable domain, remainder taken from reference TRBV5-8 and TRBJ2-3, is EAGVTQSPTHLIKTRGQQATLRCSPISGHTSVYWYQQALGLGLQFLLWYDEGEERNRGNFPPRFSGRQFPNYSSELNVNALELEDSALYLCASSFRGGDTQYFGPGTRLTVL.

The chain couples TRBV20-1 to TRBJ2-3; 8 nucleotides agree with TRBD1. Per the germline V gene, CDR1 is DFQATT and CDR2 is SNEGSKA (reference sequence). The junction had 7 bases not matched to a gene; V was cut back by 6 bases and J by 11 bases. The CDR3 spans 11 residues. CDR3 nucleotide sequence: TGCAGTGCCGGCAGGACAGGGAGGCAGTATTTT. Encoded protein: CSAGRTGRQYF.

The CDR3 DNA reads as TGTGCCAGCAGCCCGGACAGGGCGCCCTACACCTTC. Amino acid sequence: CASSPDRAPYTF. The chain couples TRBV12-3 or TRBV12-4 to TRBJ1-2; 8 bases align to TRBD1. V trimming: 6 bases; J trimming: 10 bases; junction bases outside the gene matches: 7. The CDR3 totals 12 residues.

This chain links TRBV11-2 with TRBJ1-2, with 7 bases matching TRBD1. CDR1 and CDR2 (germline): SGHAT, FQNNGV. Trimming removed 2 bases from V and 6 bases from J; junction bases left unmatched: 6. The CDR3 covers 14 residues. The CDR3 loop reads CASSLNPGGDGYTF. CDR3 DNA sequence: TGTGCCAGCAGCTTAAACCCAGGGGGGGATGGCTACACCTTC.

In DNA form, the CDR3 reads TGTGCCAGCAGTTCATCAGGGGTCTTCAATGAAAAACTGTTTTTT. It specifies CASSSSGVFNEKLFF. The chain combines TRBV27 with TRBJ1-4, with D possibly TRBD1 on 6 matching bases. V was pared by 4 bases and J by 5 bases, with 14 bases between. Germline V gene lookup returns CDR1 MNHEY and CDR2 SMNVEV (reference sequence). This CDR3 comprises 15 residues. Drawing the rest from reference TRBV27 and TRBJ1-4, the complete variable domain is EAQVTQNPRYLITVTGKKLTVTCSQNMNHEYMSWYRQDPGLGLRQIYYSMNVEVTDKGDVPEGYKVSRKEKRNFPLILESPSPNQTSLYFCASSSSGVFNEKLFFGSGTQLSVL.

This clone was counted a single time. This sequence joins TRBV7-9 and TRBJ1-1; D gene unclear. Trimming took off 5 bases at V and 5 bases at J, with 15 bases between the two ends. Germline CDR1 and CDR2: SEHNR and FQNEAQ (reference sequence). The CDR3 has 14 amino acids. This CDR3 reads CASSPVRTLTEAFF. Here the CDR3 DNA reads TGTGCCAGCAGCCCGGTTCGCACATTAACTGAAGCTTTCTTT.

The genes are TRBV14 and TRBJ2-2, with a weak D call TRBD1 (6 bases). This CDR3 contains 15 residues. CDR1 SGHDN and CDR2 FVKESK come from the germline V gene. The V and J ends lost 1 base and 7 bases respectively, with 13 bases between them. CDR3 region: CASSQAGASHGELFF. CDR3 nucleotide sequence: TGTGCCAGCAGCCAAGCAGGGGCCTCTCACGGGGAGCTGTTTTTT. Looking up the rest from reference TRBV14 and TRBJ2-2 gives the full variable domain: EAGVTQFPSHSVIEKGQTVTLRCDPISGHDNLYWYRRVMGKEIKFLLHFVKESKQDESGMPNNRFLAERTGGTYSTLKVQPAELEDSGVYFCASSQAGASHGELFFGEGSRLTVL.

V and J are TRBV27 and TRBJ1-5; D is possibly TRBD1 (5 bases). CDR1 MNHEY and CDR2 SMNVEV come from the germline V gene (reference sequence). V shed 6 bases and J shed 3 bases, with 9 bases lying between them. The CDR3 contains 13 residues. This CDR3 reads CASRLGANQPQHF. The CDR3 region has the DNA TGTGCCAGCAGGCTAGGGGCCAATCAGCCCCAGCATTTT.

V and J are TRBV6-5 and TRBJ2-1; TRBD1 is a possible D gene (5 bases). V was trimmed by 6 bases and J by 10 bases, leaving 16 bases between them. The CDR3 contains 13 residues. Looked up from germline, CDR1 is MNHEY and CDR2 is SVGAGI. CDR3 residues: CASSPGHLGEQFF. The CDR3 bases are TGTGCCAGCAGCCCCGGACATTTAGGCGAGCAGTTCTTC.

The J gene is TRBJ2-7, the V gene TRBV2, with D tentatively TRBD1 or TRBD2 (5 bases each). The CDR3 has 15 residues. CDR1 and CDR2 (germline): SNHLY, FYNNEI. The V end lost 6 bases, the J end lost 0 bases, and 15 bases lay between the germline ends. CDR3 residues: CASSERGYLSYEQYF. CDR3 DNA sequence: TGTGCCAGCAGCGAGAGGGGTTACCTCTCCTACGAGCAGTACTTC. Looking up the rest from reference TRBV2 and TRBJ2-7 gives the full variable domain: EPEVTQTPSHQVTQMGQEVILRCVPISNHLYFYWYRQILGQKVEFLVSFYNNEISEKSEIFDDQFSVERPDGSNFTLKIRSTKLEDSAMYFCASSERGYLSYEQYFGPGTRLTVT.

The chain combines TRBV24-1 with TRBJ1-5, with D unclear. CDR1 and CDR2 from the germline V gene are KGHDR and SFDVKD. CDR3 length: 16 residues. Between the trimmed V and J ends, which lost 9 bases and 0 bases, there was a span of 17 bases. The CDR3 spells CATQEAGFSSNQPQHF. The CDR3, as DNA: TGTGCCACCCAGGAGGCGGGGTTTAGTAGCAATCAGCCCCAGCATTTT.

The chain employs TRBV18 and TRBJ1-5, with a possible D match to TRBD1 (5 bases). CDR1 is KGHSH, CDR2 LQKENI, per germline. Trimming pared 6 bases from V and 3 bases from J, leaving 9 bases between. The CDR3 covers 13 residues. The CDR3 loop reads CASSGGINQPQHF. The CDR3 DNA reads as TGTGCCAGCTCTGGGGGGATCAATCAGCCCCAGCATTTT.

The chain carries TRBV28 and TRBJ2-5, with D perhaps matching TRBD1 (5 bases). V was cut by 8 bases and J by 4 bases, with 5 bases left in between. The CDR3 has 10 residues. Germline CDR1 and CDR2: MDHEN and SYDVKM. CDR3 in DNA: TGTGCCAGCCAGGGAGAGACCCAGTACTTC. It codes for CASQGETQYF.

The CDR3 DNA reads as TGTGCCACTACTCGACCTGGGTGGGGGAACACTGAAGCTTTCTTT. This sequence encodes CATTRPGWGNTEAFF. This sequence joins TRBV19 and TRBJ1-1; D not resolved. Looked up from germline, CDR1 is LNHDA and CDR2 is SQIVND (reference sequence). The CDR3 runs to 15 residues. V lost 10 bases and J lost 1, with 19 bases in between.